This T cell receptor beta chain is from a study of T cells after yellow fever vaccination. Study outcomes and limitations: Some clonotypes were seen in both the CD4 and the CD8 compartments. These made up a small share and likely arose from convergent recombination.

TCRdb passed the 5' RACE reads through MiXCR, listing each CDR3 protein once. The data show 160,000 or so distinct CDR3 sequences, 5.5% to 7.5% seen once. Trimming pared 6 bases from V and 8 bases from J, leaving 20 bases between. Germline CDR1 and CDR2: LNHNV and YYDKDF (reference sequence). The CDR3 extends over 14 amino acids. This clonotype was counted a few times. Its antigen is not known. Sequences were derived from CD4+ T cells sorted from PBMCs, sampled 5 to 6 days after the first yellow fever vaccination. V usage is TRBV15 and J usage is TRBJ2-7, with D unresolved. The sequence derives from a man aged 18 to 35 who received the YFV17D yellow fever vaccine. CDR3 protein: CATSAGTTLVQQYF. CDR3 sequence (DNA): TGTGCCACCAGTGCTGGTACTACGCTTGTACAGCAGTACTTC.